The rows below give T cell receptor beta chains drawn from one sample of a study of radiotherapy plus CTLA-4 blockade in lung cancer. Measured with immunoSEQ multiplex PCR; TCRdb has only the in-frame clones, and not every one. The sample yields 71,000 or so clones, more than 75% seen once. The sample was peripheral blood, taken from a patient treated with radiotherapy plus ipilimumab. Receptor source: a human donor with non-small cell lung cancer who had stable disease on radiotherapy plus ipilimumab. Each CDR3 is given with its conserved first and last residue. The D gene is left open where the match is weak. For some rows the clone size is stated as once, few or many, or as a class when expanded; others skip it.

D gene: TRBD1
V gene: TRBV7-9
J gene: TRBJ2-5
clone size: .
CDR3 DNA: TGTGCCAGCAGCCCCGGGACAGTCGGGGAGACCCAGTACTTC
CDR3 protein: CASSPGTVGETQYF

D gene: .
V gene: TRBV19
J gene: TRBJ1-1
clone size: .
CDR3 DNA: TGTGCCAGTAGCCACCGGGGGGGCACTAGGACTGAAGCTTTCTTT
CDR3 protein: CASSHRGGTRTEAFF

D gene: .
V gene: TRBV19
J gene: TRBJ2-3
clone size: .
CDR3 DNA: TGTGCCAGTAGTTCGGGTCCAGCCCCAGATACGCAGTATTTT
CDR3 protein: CASSSGPAPDTQYF

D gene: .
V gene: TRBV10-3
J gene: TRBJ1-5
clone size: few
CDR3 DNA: TGTGCCATCAGTGTGGCGCAGACTAATCAGCCCCAGCATTTT
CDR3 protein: CAISVAQTNQPQHF

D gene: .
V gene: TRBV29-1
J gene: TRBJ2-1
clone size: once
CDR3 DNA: TGCAGCGTTGCGTCGGGGAGCAATGAGCAGTTCTTC
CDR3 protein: CSVASGSNEQFF

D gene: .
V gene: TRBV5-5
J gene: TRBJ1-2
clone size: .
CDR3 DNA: TGTGCCAGCAGCTCGGGAGATAACTATGGCTACACCTTC
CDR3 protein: CASSSGDNYGYTF

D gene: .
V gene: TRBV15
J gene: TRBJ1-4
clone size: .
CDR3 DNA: TGTGCCACCAGCAGAGTGAGGGGCGGCGAAAAACTGTTTTTT
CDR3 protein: CATSRVRGGEKLFF

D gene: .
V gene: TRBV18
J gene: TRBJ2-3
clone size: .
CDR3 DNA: TGTGCCAGCTCACCACCGGAAGGGCGAAAGGCAGATACGCAGTATTTT
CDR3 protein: CASSPPEGRKADTQYF

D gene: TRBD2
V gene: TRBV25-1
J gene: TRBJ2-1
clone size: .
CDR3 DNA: TGTGCCAGCAGTGGCGGGGGGCCCAATGAGCAGTTCTTC
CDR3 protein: CASSGGGPNEQFF

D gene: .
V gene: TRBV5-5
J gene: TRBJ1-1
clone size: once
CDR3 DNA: TGTGCCAGCAGCTTCTTCCGGAACACTGAAGCTTTCTTT
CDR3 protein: CASSFFRNTEAFF

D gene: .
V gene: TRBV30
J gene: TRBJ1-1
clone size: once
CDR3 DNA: TGTGCCTGGAGTTACTCGGGCAGGGATAGGGACACTGAAGCTTTCTTT
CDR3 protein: CAWSYSGRDRDTEAFF

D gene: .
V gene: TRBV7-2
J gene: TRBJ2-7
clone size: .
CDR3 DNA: TGTGCCAGCAGCTTAGGGGGGGGCTTCTACGAGCAGTACTTC
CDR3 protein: CASSLGGGFYEQYF

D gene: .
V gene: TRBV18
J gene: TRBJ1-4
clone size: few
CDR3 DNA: TGTGCCAGCTCACCCAATGTAGGAAATAATGAAAAACTGTTTTTT
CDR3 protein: CASSPNVGNNEKLFF